The 11 T cell receptor beta chains listed next were all sequenced from one sample in a study of blood T cells in healthy people across ages. With a J-beta primer mix and a sample-barcoded 5' primer, a second PCR ran about 7 to 12 cycles. TCRdb re-called the 5' RACE reads with MiXCR, one entry per CDR3 protein. The table includes some 1.5 million distinct CDR3 sequences, 42% detected once. Sequencing was carried out using blood. The origin of the receptors is a woman younger than 30 in good health.

V usage is TRBV4-2 and J usage is TRBJ2-5; TRBD2 aligns across 10 bases. The CDR3 runs 15 residues. After removal of 1 base from V and 8 bases from J, the junction contained 7 bases not matched to a gene. The V gene's germline CDR1 is LGHNA and CDR2 YNFKEQ. CDR3 protein: CASSQGPASGSTQYF. As DNA, the CDR3 is TGTGCCAGCAGCCAAGGCCCGGCTAGCGGGAGCACCCAGTACTTC.

This clonotype was found a few times. The rearrangement joins TRBV7-9 to TRBJ1-5; D gene unclear. Germline loops: CDR1 SEHNR, CDR2 FQNEAQ (reference sequence). The V end lost 3 bases, the J end lost 4 bases, and 10 bases lay between the germline ends. The CDR3 spans 14 residues. This chain's CDR3 is CASSFGSNNQPQHF. CDR3 nucleotides: TGTGCCAGCAGCTTTGGCAGCAATAATCAGCCCCAGCATTTT.

The CDR3 DNA reads as TGCGCCAGCTGCTACGGTAACACCAACCCTCATGGCTACACCTTC. Translating it yields CASCYGNTNPHGYTF. The genes are TRBV10-2 and TRBJ1-2; D gene ambiguous. Germline V gene sequence: CDR1 WSHSY, CDR2 SAAADI. Trimming removed 8 bases from V and 6 bases from J, with 22 bases in between. The CDR3 sequence is 15 residues long.

To note about this clonotype: A much larger clone differs from this one at a single base, so this may be a read error. This rearrangement joins TRBV20-1 to TRBJ2-1; D call uncertain. CDR3 length: 18 amino acids. CDR1 is DFQATT and CDR2 is SNEGSKA in the germline V gene (reference sequence). CDR3 nucleotides: TGCAGTGCTAGAGATTATGGCTCCACCTCTTCTTCTCCTAATGAGCGGTTCTTC. Its protein is CSARDYGSTSSSPNERFF.

The genes are TRBV5-8 and TRBJ2-5; D is perhaps TRBD1 (5 bases). V lost 2 bases to trimming and J lost 5 bases, with 13 bases between them. CDR1 and CDR2 from the germline V gene are SGHTS and YDEGEE. The CDR3 totals 14 residues. Written as DNA, the CDR3 is TGTGCCAGCAGCTTATACAGGAGAAGGGAGACCCAGTACTTC. Translating it yields CASSLYRRRETQYF.

This rearrangement joins TRBV7-9 to TRBJ1-4, with D hard to call. The V gene lost 5 bases and the J gene lost 4 bases, with 8 bases spanning the gap. CDR1 is SEHNR and CDR2 is FQNEAQ in the germline V gene (reference sequence). This CDR3 contains 13 residues. The CDR3 loop is CASSPNYNEKLFF. In DNA form, the CDR3 reads TGTGCCAGCAGCCCGAACTATAATGAAAAACTGTTTTTT.

This clonotype has a handful of counts. The rearrangement links TRBV6-6 to TRBJ1-5, with 8 bases that match TRBD1. The CDR3 length is 15 residues. Per germline, CDR1 MNHNY and CDR2 SVGAGI (reference sequence). V lost 6 bases, J lost 0 bases, and 4 bases stayed unmatched. CDR3: CASSDRGVSNQPQHF. CDR3 DNA sequence: TGTGCCAGCAGCGACAGGGGCGTTAGCAATCAGCCCCAGCATTTT.

This clonotype was counted between two and nine times. The chain combines TRBV20-1 with TRBJ2-1; 10 nucleotides match TRBD2. The germline CDR1 and CDR2 sequences are DFQATT and SNEGSKA (reference sequence). The CDR3 consists of 14 residues. The V and J ends lost 6 bases and 6 bases, in that order; junction bases with no gene match: 8. The CDR3 sequence: CSASAGGPINEQFF. In DNA, the CDR3 is TGCAGTGCCTCAGCGGGAGGGCCTATCAATGAGCAGTTCTTC.

There are a few counts of this clonotype. The genes are TRBV4-1 and TRBJ1-2; 9 bases are a match to TRBD1. J was trimmed by 1 base and V by 7 bases; bases with no gene match: 7. The germline V gene encodes CDR1 MGHRA and CDR2 YSYEKL. The CDR3 consists of 15 residues. The CDR3 loop is CASNHPGQGNYGYTF. The CDR3 DNA sequence: TGCGCCAGCAACCACCCGGGACAGGGTAACTATGGCTACACCTTC.

This clonotype was counted a single time. V gene TRBV11-2 combines with J gene TRBJ2-3; a possible D gene is TRBD2 (5 bases). The ends were cut back, 0 bases at V and 5 bases at J, with 15 bases in the middle. Germline values: CDR1 SGHAT, CDR2 FQNNGV. The CDR3 contains 16 residues. In nucleotides, the CDR3 is TGTGCCAGCAGCTTAGATCGGAGGCTAGCCGGAGATACGCAGTATTTT. Translated, it gives CASSLDRRLAGDTQYF.

This chain connects TRBV29-1 to TRBJ1-1; TRBD1 is a possible D gene (5 bases). Trimming stripped 5 bases from V and 1 base from J, with 11 bases between. CDR3 size: 13 residues. The germline V gene has CDR1 SQVTM and CDR2 ANQGSEA. The CDR3 DNA reads as TGCAGCGTTCGGGACCAGGGGAACACTGAAGCTTTCTTT. Translating it yields CSVRDQGNTEAFF.